A single sample gave rise to the 23 T cell receptor beta chains below, sequenced in a study of blood T cell repertoires in COVID-19 (dated by TCRdb to the early 2020s). Preparation of the library involved the immunoSEQ multiplex PCR assay. Sourced from immuneACCESS, this table was stored by TCRdb with only in-frame sequences that have V and J called. A share of the clones is absent; for the studies checked, an unresolved V gene accounts for under half, and the remainder has no known explanation. The sample table holds over 250,000 clones, of which around nine tenths were seen once. The ten largest clones add up to 2% to 2.5% of the sample. Specimen: peripheral blood. The receptors were gathered from a man aged 50-60 years with acute or convalescent COVID-19.

The CDR3 reads CASSWTGGGGEQYF. Written as DNA, the CDR3 is TGTGCCAGCAGCTGGACAGGGGGAGGCGGCGAGCAGTACTTC. V usage is TRBV7-9 and J usage is TRBJ2-7, with TRBD1 matching over 10 bases. This CDR3 has 14 amino acids. V gave up 4 bases and J gave up 6 bases; unmatched junction bases: 6. CDR1 is SEHNR and CDR2 is FQNEAQ in the germline V gene (reference sequence).

The V and J genes are TRBV5-1 and TRBJ2-3, with 8 bases matching TRBD2. Germline CDR1 SGHRS, CDR2 YFSETQ. V was clipped by 4 bases and J by 4 bases; unmatched bases: 14. The CDR3 runs to 17 residues. CDR3 protein: CASSLYQGVAGSDTQYF. The CDR3 DNA is TGCGCCAGCAGCCTCTATCAAGGAGTAGCGGGGTCAGATACGCAGTATTTT.

J is TRBJ1-2 and V is TRBV6-5, with 8 bases identical to TRBD1. This CDR3 region has 13 residues. Germline V lookup: CDR1 MNHEY, CDR2 SVGAGI. Trimming cost V 6 bases and J 4 bases; bases outside gene matches: 4. This chain's CDR3 is CASSGDRGYGYTF. The DNA for the CDR3 is TGTGCCAGCAGCGGCGACAGGGGCTATGGCTACACCTTC.

The rearrangement links TRBV20-1 to TRBJ1-4; 11 bases map to TRBD1. Germline V lookup: CDR1 DFQATT, CDR2 SNEGSKA (reference sequence). The CDR3 is made up of 18 amino acids. V lost 3 bases to trimming and J lost 8 bases; unmatched junction nucleotides: 17. Written as DNA, the CDR3 is TGCAGTGCTAGTCTCTCCGGGACAGGGGGTGCGGGTCGGGAAAAACTGTTTTTT. It translates to CSASLSGTGGAGREKLFF.

The chain is built from TRBV7-9 and TRBJ1-1, with a possible D match to TRBD1 (6 bases). There are 16 residues in the CDR3. Trimming took 4 bases from V and 0 from J, leaving 15 bases between them. Germline V gene sequence: CDR1 SEHNR, CDR2 FQNEAQ (reference sequence). The chain's CDR3 is CASSSDRRDMNTEAFF. CDR3 DNA sequence: TGTGCCAGCAGCTCCGACCGTCGGGACATGAACACTGAAGCTTTCTTT. The complete variable domain, with remaining parts taken from reference TRBV7-9 and TRBJ1-1, reads DTGVSQNPRHKITKRGQNVTFRCDPISEHNRLYWYRQTLGQGPEFLTYFQNEAQLEKSRLLSDRFSAERPKGSFSTLEIQRTEQGDSAMYLCASSSDRRDMNTEAFFGQGTRLTVV.

V gene TRBV5-8 combines with J gene TRBJ2-1, with 8 bases lining up with TRBD1. CDR1 and CDR2 from the germline V gene are SGHTS and YDEGEE. The CDR3 totals 15 residues. J gave up 2 bases and V 4 bases, and 5 bases lay outside the gene matches. The CDR3 DNA reads as TGTGCCAGCAGCCGAACAGGGGGACCCTACAATGAGCAGTTCTTC. This gives the protein CASSRTGGPYNEQFF. Using reference TRBV5-8 and TRBJ2-1 for the parts outside the CDR3, the full variable domain is EAGVTQSPTHLIKTRGQQATLRCSPISGHTSVYWYQQALGLGLQFLLWYDEGEERNRGNFPPRFSGRQFPNYSSELNVNALELEDSALYLCASSRTGGPYNEQFFGPGTRLTVL.

This clone appeared a single time. The chain uses TRBV27 and TRBJ2-2; possible D gene TRBD2, 6 bases. The length of the CDR3 is 14 residues. Germline V gene sequence: CDR1 MNHEY, CDR2 SMNVEV (reference sequence). Trimming cost V 8 bases and J 7 bases, with 17 bases left between them. CDR3 DNA sequence: TGTGCCAGCTTGAGGCGGGGCAGTGGCGGGGAGCTGTTTTTT. Translation: CASLRRGSGGELFF.

With respect to this clone: Compared with germline, one end of the junction differs, possibly owing to a read error. The rearrangement links TRBV7-7 to TRBJ2-5; TRBD2 matches at 10 bases. This CDR3 region has 18 residues. Germline values: CDR1 SSHAT, CDR2 FNYEAQ (reference sequence). The CDR3, as DNA: TGTGCTAGCAGCATAGGGGCTAGCGGGGGAGGCTGGGAAGAGACCCAGTACTTC. Translation: CASSIGASGGGWEETQYF.

The chain employs TRBV7-3 and TRBJ2-1; the D gene is possibly TRBD2 (5 bases). The CDR3 has 14 residues. Looked up from germline, CDR1 is SGHTA and CDR2 is FQGTGA. V was trimmed by 5 bases and J by 6 bases, leaving 14 bases between them. The chain's CDR3 is CASSPLGGLNEQFF. CDR3 bases: TGTGCCAGCAGCCCTCTTGGAGGCCTCAATGAGCAGTTCTTC.

V gene TRBV3-1 (or the pseudogene TRBV3-2) combines with J gene TRBJ1-6, with TRBD1 as a possible D gene (5 bases). The CDR3 extends over 13 amino acids. The germline gives CDR1 LGHDT, CDR2 YNNKEL (reference sequence). The V and J ends lost 2 bases and 10 bases respectively, with 9 bases between them. This chain's CDR3 is CASSQQGDSPLHF. The CDR3, as DNA: TGTGCCAGCAGCCAACAGGGTGACTCACCCCTCCACTTT.

The J gene is TRBJ1-1, the V gene TRBV6-5; tentatively, D is TRBD1 (5 bases). The CDR3 loop spans 14 amino acids. V dropped 6 bases and J dropped 7 bases, with 18 bases sitting between them. Germline V gene data show CDR1 as MNHEY and CDR2 as SVGAGI. CDR3 coding DNA: TGTGCCAGCAGCCTAGACACGGGGGTCGGTGAAGCTTTCTTT. Protein: CASSLDTGVGEAFF.

The V and J genes are TRBV2 and TRBJ1-1; a weak D match, TRBD1 (6 bases). This CDR3 is built from 14 residues. The V gene lost 6 bases and the J gene lost 4 bases, with 15 bases spanning the gap. The germline V gene encodes CDR1 SNHLY and CDR2 FYNNEI. CDR3 DNA: TGTGCCAGCAGAGTACAGGGAAGGGGCACTGAAGCTTTCTTT. Its protein product is CASRVQGRGTEAFF. Full variable domain (remainder filled in from reference TRBV2 and TRBJ1-1): EPEVTQTPSHQVTQMGQEVILRCVPISNHLYFYWYRQILGQKVEFLVSFYNNEISEKSEIFDDQFSVERPDGSNFTLKIRSTKLEDSAMYFCASRVQGRGTEAFFGQGTRLTVV.

This clone was seen just once. The genes are TRBV7-2 and TRBJ1-1; 8 positions agree with TRBD1. This CDR3 is 15 amino acids long. Germline CDR1 and CDR2: SGHTA and FQGNSA. V lost 4 bases and J lost 4; bases outside the gene matches: 8. CDR3 in amino acids: CASSSAGGWGTEAFF. CDR3 sequence (DNA): TGTGCCAGCAGCTCAGCAGGGGGCTGGGGCACTGAAGCTTTCTTT.

This chain joins TRBV3-1 (or the pseudogene TRBV3-2) and TRBJ2-4, with 10 bases identical to TRBD1. Germline loops: CDR1 LGHDT, CDR2 YNNKEL (reference sequence). J was trimmed by 8 bases and V by 1 base; bases with no gene match: 2. This CDR3 is built from 14 residues. This CDR3 is CASSQGTGGDIQYF. CDR3 DNA: TGTGCCAGCAGCCAAGGGACAGGGGGGGACATTCAGTACTTC.

The chain is built from TRBV7-3 and TRBJ1-5; TRBD1 matches at 7 bases. Germline-derived CDR1 and CDR2 are SGHTA and FQGTGA. The CDR3 length is 15 residues. The V gene end was trimmed by 3 bases and the J gene end by 7 bases; junction bases not matched to a gene: 9. CDR3 bases: TGTGCCAGCAGCTTTGGGACCCGGACAGGCCAGCCCCAGCATTTT. Translation gives CASSFGTRTGQPQHF.

V is TRBV7-8 and J is TRBJ2-3; D call uncertain. The CDR3 consists of 11 residues. Trimming removed 5 bases from V and 6 bases from J, with 6 bases in between. The germline V gene has CDR1 SGHVS and CDR2 FQNEAQ. This chain's CDR3 is CASSPVDTQYF. CDR3 DNA: TGTGCCAGCAGCCCCGTGGATACGCAGTATTTT.

The gene calls are TRBV10-3 and TRBJ2-1; 8 bases agree with TRBD1. The CDR3 is made up of 14 amino acids. V lost 6 bases, J lost 3 bases, and 4 bases stayed unmatched. Germline lookup yields CDR1 ENHRY and CDR2 SYGVKD. CDR3 protein: CAISGQGLYNEQFF. In DNA form, the CDR3 reads TGTGCCATCAGCGGACAGGGCCTCTACAATGAGCAGTTCTTC.

The rearrangement joins TRBV2 to TRBJ2-2; D is possibly TRBD1 (5 bases). Trimming took 6 bases from V and 3 from J, leaving 14 bases between them. This CDR3 is built from 15 residues. Germline loops: CDR1 SNHLY, CDR2 FYNNEI. In DNA form, the CDR3 reads TGTGCCAGCAGGGGGCGACGGTCGGACACCGGGGAGCTGTTTTTT. This translates into CASRGRRSDTGELFF.

As DNA, the CDR3 is TGTGCCAGCAGCGGCCCCCGGACTAGCGGGGGGGAGGGGGCCTACAATGAGCAGTTCTTC. It codes for CASSGPRTSGGEGAYNEQFF. The chain recombines TRBV6-6 with TRBJ2-1; TRBD2 aligns across 15 bases. Germline lookup yields CDR1 MNHNY and CDR2 SVGAGI (reference sequence). V lost 6 bases to trimming and J lost 2 bases; unmatched junction nucleotides: 14. The length of the CDR3 is 20 residues.

Note on this clone: At the DNA level, this CDR3 is encoded by other sequences in the same sample as well. The chain carries TRBV18 and TRBJ2-1, with 8 bases lining up with TRBD2. Germline V gives CDR1 KGHSH, CDR2 LQKENI. This CDR3 is 15 amino acids long. Losses at the gene ends were 1 base for V and 2 bases for J; bases not matched to a gene: 1. In DNA, the CDR3 is TGTGCCAGCTCACCACTAGCGGGGACCTACAATGAGCAGTTCTTC. It encodes CASSPLAGTYNEQFF.

The chain is built from TRBV30 and TRBJ1-2, with 8 bases aligning to TRBD1. Unmatched junction bases numbered 2, after V lost 3 bases and J lost 8 bases. The CDR3 is 11 amino acids. Per the germline V gene, CDR1 is GTSNPN and CDR2 is SVGIG (reference sequence). The DNA of the CDR3 is TGTGCCTGGAGGGGGGACAGGGGCTACACCTTC. Its protein is CAWRGDRGYTF. The complete variable domain, with remaining parts taken from reference TRBV30 and TRBJ1-2, reads SQTIHQWPATLVQPVGSPLSLECTVEGTSNPNLYWYRQAAGRGLQLLFYSVGIGQISSEVPQNLSASRPQDRQFILSSKKLLLSDSGFYLCAWRGDRGYTFGSGTRLTVV.

This clone was observed a handful of times. The J gene is TRBJ2-5, the V gene TRBV5-4; 9 bases are shared with TRBD1. CDR1 and CDR2 from the germline V gene are SGHNT and YYREEE (reference sequence). Unmatched junction bases numbered 10, after V lost 7 bases and J lost 3 bases. The CDR3 sequence is 15 residues long. In nucleotides, the CDR3 is TGTGCCAGCCTATACAGGGGGCTCGGCGAAGAGACCCAGTACTTC. Residues: CASLYRGLGEETQYF.

DNA of the CDR3: TGTGCCAGCAGTGATCAGTACACCGGGGAGCTGTTTTTT. Its protein product is CASSDQYTGELFF. The V gene is TRBV2, the J gene TRBJ2-2; no reliable D call. Trimming shortened V by 3 bases and J by 3 bases, and 5 bases separated the two germline ends. Germline V gene sequence: CDR1 SNHLY, CDR2 FYNNEI. This CDR3 has 13 residues.